Below are 5 T cell receptor beta chains sequenced from a single sample in a study of cytomegalovirus exposure and HLA in healthy donors. The PCR was carried out with 60 Vbeta primers and 13 Jbeta primers. Sequencing was performed with immunoSEQ multiplex PCR; in TCRdb, only in-frame clones are kept and a portion is missing. The data show around 91,000 clones, around nine tenths seen once. The sequencing sample was made of PBMCs. These receptors all come from a young man in good health and CMV-seropositive.

The chain uses TRBV6-1 and TRBJ1-5; 7 positions agree with TRBD1. Losses at the gene ends were 2 bases for V and 4 bases for J; bases not matched to a gene: 5. Germline-derived CDR1 and CDR2 are MNHNS and SASEGT. The CDR3 is 15 residues long. This chain's CDR3 is CASSELTGANQPQHF. In DNA form, the CDR3 reads TGTGCCAGCAGTGAACTTACAGGGGCAAATCAGCCCCAGCATTTT.

The J gene is TRBJ1-1, the V gene TRBV10-1, with D unresolved. V lost 0 bases and J 4 bases, leaving 12 bases between the germline ends. The CDR3 contains 15 residues. Per germline, CDR1 WNHNN and CDR2 SYGVQD (reference sequence). CDR3: CASSESVGETTEAFF. As DNA, the CDR3 is TGCGCCAGCAGTGAGTCCGTTGGGGAGACCACTGAAGCTTTCTTT.

The chain joins TRBV19 to TRBJ1-2; 8 bases agree with TRBD1. This CDR3 spans 15 amino acids. Unmatched junction bases numbered 11, after V lost 7 bases and J lost 4 bases. CDR1 is LNHDA, CDR2 SQIVND, per germline (reference sequence). CDR3 region: CASIPDREERYGYTF. The CDR3, as DNA: TGTGCCAGTATCCCGGACAGGGAGGAACGCTATGGCTACACCTTC.

The CDR3 coding sequence is TGTGCCAGCAAAGGGGTGGGCTCGGTTGAGACCCAGTACTTC. Protein sequence: CASKGVGSVETQYF. This chain joins TRBV6-1 and TRBJ2-5; a possible D gene is TRBD1 (5 bases). This CDR3 region has 14 residues. Germline CDR1 reads MNHNS; CDR2 reads SASEGT. V lost 7 bases and J 5 bases, leaving 17 bases between the germline ends.

This chain connects TRBV19 to TRBJ2-7; 11 nucleotides line up with TRBD1. Germline V gives CDR1 LNHDA, CDR2 SQIVND (reference sequence). This CDR3 is built from 15 residues. Trimming took 4 bases from V and 3 from J; bases not matched to a gene: 5. The CDR3 loop is CASSTGTGGFYEQYF. CDR3 coding DNA: TGTGCCAGTAGTACCGGGACAGGGGGTTTCTACGAGCAGTACTTC.